The 5 T cell receptor beta chains below were found in one sample sequenced in a study of circulating and synovial CD4+ cells in juvenile arthritis. Sequencing used immunoSEQ multiplex PCR; TCRdb keeps in-frame clones, though not all of them. Of over 30,000 clones in the sample, roughly 94% are singletons; the top ten hold around 0.7%. Specimen: CD4+ T cells from blood. The receptors stem from a human donor with juvenile idiopathic arthritis.

The J gene is TRBJ1-2, the V gene TRBV19; possibly TRBD1 for D (6 bases). The CDR3 consists of 13 residues. CDR1 LNHDA and CDR2 SQIVND come from the germline V gene (reference sequence). V lost 0 bases, J lost 9 bases, and 11 bases lay in between. The CDR3 region has the DNA TGTGCCAGTAGTATAGAGCACAGGGCCCGCTACACCTTC. This sequence encodes CASSIEHRARYTF.

The chain employs TRBV27 and TRBJ1-2; D possibly corresponds to TRBD1 (5 bases). Deletions cut 5 bases from V and 3 bases from J, with 13 bases between. Germline CDR1 is MNHEY and CDR2 is SMNVEV (reference sequence). The CDR3 consists of 14 residues. CDR3 sequence (DNA): TGTGCCAGCAGTCCCCACCAGGGTGACTATGGCTACACCTTC. Its translation is CASSPHQGDYGYTF.

As regards this clone: One end of the junction fails to match germline, which may point to a read error. The rearrangement links TRBV5-1 to TRBJ2-1; D gene uncertain. The germline gives CDR1 SGHRS, CDR2 YFSETQ. CDR3 length: 12 amino acids. The CDR3 reads CASSLGQTGRIF. CDR3 DNA: TGCGCCAGCAGCTTGGGGCAGACGGGTCGGATCTTC.

This clone was counted a single time. The chain employs TRBV5-4 and TRBJ2-7; TRBD2 matches at 9 bases. CDR1 and CDR2 from the germline V gene are SGHNT and YYREEE (reference sequence). The CDR3 consists of 18 residues. J was trimmed by 3 bases and V by 3 bases; bases with no gene match: 16. CDR3 sequence: CASSSRLFVAGANYEQYF. CDR3 bases: TGTGCCAGCAGCTCCCGACTGTTTGTAGCGGGGGCCAACTACGAGCAGTACTTC.

V is TRBV6-4 and J is TRBJ1-1, with D perhaps matching TRBD1 (5 bases). The V gene lost 6 bases and the J gene lost 1 base, with 15 bases spanning the gap. This CDR3 region has 15 residues. Germline V gives CDR1 MRHNA, CDR2 SNTAGT. In DNA, the CDR3 is TGTGCCAGCAGGGTCGGGGCCGGGGGGAACACTGAAGCTTTCTTT. Its translation is CASRVGAGGNTEAFF.